One TCR beta chain is described in this entry. Its antigen is as yet unknown. The data belong to a study of beta chain features in type 1 diabetes. Study results and limitations: All four CD4+ subsets from Type 1 diabetes patients carried moderately but significantly shorter TCRB CDR3s.

The study reverse transcribed the entire isolated RNA, so it sequenced expressed TCRB transcripts. Assay used: immunoSEQ multiplex PCR; TCRdb lists only in-frame clones, some missing. The repertoire holds some 190,000 clones, with approximately 8.1% as singletons. This CDR3 is built from 13 residues. V shed 0 bases and J shed 6 bases, with 9 bases lying between them. Germline CDR1 and CDR2: LGHNA and YSLEER. Sequencing was carried out using central memory CD4+ T cells from blood. This TCR derives from a man between 18 and 29 years old with type 1 diabetes. The chain links TRBV4-3 to TRBJ2-7, with a tentative D call TRBD2 (5 bases). This CDR3 is CASSQEGGSEQYF. The CDR3 nucleotides are TGCGCCAGCAGCCAAGAGGGCGGGTCCGAGCAGTACTTC.